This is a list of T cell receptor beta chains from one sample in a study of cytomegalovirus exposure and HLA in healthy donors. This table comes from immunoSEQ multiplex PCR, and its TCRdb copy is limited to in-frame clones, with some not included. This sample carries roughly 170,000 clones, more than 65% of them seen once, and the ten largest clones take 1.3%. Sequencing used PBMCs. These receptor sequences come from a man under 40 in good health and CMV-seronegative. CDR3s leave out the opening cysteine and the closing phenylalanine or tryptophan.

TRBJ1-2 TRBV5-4 ASSQDRSYGYT
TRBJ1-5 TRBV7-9 ASSLTTSNQPQH
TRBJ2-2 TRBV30 AWSVGLAGRGELF
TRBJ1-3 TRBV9 ASNNPGYGNTIY
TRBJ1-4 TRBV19 ASSGPGTENEKLF
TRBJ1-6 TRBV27 ASSLSIYGLGDRENSPLH
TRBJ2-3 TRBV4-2 ASSQSPQGAPTDTQY
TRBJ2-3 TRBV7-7 ASSLAQTDTQY
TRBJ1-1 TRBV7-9 SSSLLSTGAF
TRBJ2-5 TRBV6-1 ASSRQGLWETQY
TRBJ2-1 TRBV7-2 ASSPGLANNEQF
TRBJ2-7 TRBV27 ASSLSSQGPGYEQY
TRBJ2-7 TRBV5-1 ASSSGAPWEQY
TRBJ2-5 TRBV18 ASSPATSPSKTQY
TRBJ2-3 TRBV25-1 ASSEFSGALGGTQY
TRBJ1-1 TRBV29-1 SVEGQGQMNTEAF
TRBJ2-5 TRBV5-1 ASSFGQVQETQY
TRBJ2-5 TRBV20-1 SANNKETQY
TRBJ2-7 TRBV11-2 ASSSGLAPYEQY
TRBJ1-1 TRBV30 ACSEGGTEAF
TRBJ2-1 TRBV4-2 ASSQDYWRGGGNEQF
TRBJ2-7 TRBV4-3 ASSQVAGEAYEQY
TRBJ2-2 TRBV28 ASSLSDRHTGELF
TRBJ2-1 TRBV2 ASRGQGGNEQF
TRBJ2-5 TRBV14 ASSPIAGGNQETQY
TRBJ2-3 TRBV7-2 ASSSPGLAGTQY
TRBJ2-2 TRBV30 AWSVRLARTGELF
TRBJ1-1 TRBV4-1 ASSHPQGTTEAF
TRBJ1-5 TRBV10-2 ASRRGRGQPQH
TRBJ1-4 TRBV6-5 ASSYVHGRGKLF
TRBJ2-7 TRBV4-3 ASSQGAPGGPKEQY
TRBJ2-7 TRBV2 ASSSSGTPYEQY